This TCR beta chain is from a study of T cell therapy after organ transplantation. On the study more broadly: T cells were expanded 2 to 3 weeks with 30 CMV class I/II epitopes. Short-term post-therapy blood was drawn 4 to 8 weeks after therapy ended.

This clone was detected only a few times. Its antigen is unknown. Study-level points and caveats: Pretherapy CD8 clonality inversely correlated with its fold change after therapy.

Produced via immunoSEQ multiplex PCR; TCRdb's table is partial and in-frame only. This table has nearly 20,000 clones, about four fifths appearing once. The V and J ends lost 5 bases and 2 bases respectively, with 13 bases between them. The germline gives CDR1 MNHEY, CDR2 SMNVEV (reference sequence). The CDR3 has 15 amino acids. Specified time point: 4-8 weeks after completion of therapy. These transplant recipients had drug-resistant or recurrent cytomegalovirus infection. V usage is TRBV27 and J usage is TRBJ1-5, with D tentatively TRBD1 (6 bases). The receptor was isolated from a human patient who had received a solid organ transplant and had CMV disease. Part of the T cell pool may stem from the graft donor. Material: CD8+ T cells from blood, obtained after autologous CMV-specific T cell therapy. CDR3 sequence (DNA): TGTGCCAGCAGTACACAGGGAGTACGCAATCAGCCCCAGCATTTT. Amino acids: CASSTQGVRNQPQHF.